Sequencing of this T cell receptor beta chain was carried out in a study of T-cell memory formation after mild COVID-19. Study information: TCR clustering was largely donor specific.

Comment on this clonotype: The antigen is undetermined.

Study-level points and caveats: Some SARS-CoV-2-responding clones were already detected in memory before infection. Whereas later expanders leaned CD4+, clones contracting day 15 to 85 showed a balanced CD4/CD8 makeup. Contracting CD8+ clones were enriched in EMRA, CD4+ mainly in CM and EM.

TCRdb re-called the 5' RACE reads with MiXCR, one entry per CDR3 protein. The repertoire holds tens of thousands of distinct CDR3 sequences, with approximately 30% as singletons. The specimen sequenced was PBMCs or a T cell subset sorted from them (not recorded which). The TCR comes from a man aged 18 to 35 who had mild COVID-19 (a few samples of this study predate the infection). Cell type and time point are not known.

This CDR3 is CASSLDPGGANYGYTF. For the CDR3, the DNA is TGTGCCAGCAGCTTAGATCCAGGGGGCGCAAACTATGGCTACACCTTC. The rearrangement uses TRBV11-2 and TRBJ1-2; TRBD1 matches 8 bases. The CDR3 consists of 16 residues. Per the germline V gene, CDR1 is SGHAT and CDR2 is FQNNGV. V dropped 0 bases and J dropped 2; count of bases not matched to a gene: 5.